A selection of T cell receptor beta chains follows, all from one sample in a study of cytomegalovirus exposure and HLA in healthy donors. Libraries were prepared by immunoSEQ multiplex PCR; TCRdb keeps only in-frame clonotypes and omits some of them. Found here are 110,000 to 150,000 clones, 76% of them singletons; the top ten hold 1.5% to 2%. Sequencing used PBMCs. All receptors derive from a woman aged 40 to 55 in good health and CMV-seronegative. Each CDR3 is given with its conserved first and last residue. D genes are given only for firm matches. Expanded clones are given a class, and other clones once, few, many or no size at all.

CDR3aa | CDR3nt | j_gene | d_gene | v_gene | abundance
CASSFQTGDYGYTF | TGCGCCAGCAGCTTCCAGACAGGGGACTATGGCTACACCTTC | TRBJ1-2 | TRBD1 | TRBV5-1 | -
CASSQDLNREQPQHF | TGTGCCAGCAGCCAAGATCTTAACAGGGAGCAGCCCCAGCATTTT | TRBJ1-5 | - | TRBV4-2 | -
CASSLVGQQGAVTQYF | TGCGCCAGCAGCTTGGTGGGGCAACAGGGGGCAGTTACGCAGTATTTT | TRBJ2-3 | TRBD1 | TRBV5-1 | -
CASSDSTGANPYNEQFF | TGCGCCAGCAGTGACTCGACAGGGGCGAACCCCTACAATGAGCAGTTCTTC | TRBJ2-1 | TRBD1 | TRBV10-1 | -
CASSIGGPAETQYF | TGTGCCAGTAGTATAGGAGGGCCTGCAGAGACCCAGTACTTC | TRBJ2-5 | - | TRBV19 | -
CASSLFGTNNYEQYF | TGTGCCAGCAGCTTGTTTGGGACAAATAACTACGAGCAGTACTTC | TRBJ2-7 | - | TRBV5-5 | -
CASSPPGLSSYEQYF | TGCGCCAGCAGTCCCCCGGGACTCAGCTCCTACGAGCAGTACTTC | TRBJ2-7 | - | TRBV10-1 | -
CASSLMGSYGYTF | TGTGCCAGCAGCTTGATGGGCAGCTATGGCTACACCTTC | TRBJ1-2 | - | TRBV5-6 | -
CASSRSNQPQHF | TGTGCCAGCAGCCGTAGCAATCAGCCCCAGCATTTT | TRBJ1-5 | - | TRBV5-8 | few
CASSQDSGTIPLTF | TGCGCCAGCAGCCAAGACTCCGGGACAATCCCTCTCACCTTC | TRBJ1-2 | - | TRBV4-1 | -
CASSLNAGQNTQYF | TGCGCCAGCAGCTTAAATGCAGGGCAAAATACGCAGTATTTT | TRBJ2-3 | - | TRBV5-1 | -
CASSPQTVGGYTF | TGTGCCAGCAGTCCCCAGACAGTTGGTGGCTACACCTTC | TRBJ1-2 | - | TRBV28 | -
CASSQRGPDTGELFF | TGTGCCAGCAGCCAAAGGGGGCCGGACACCGGGGAGCTGTTTTTT | TRBJ2-2 | TRBD1 | TRBV4-2 | -
CASSSLQGVDEKLFF | TGCGCCAGCAGCTCACTACAGGGCGTCGATGAAAAACTGTTTTTT | TRBJ1-4 | - | TRBV5-1 | -
CAISETQGKNYGYTF | TGTGCCATCAGTGAGACCCAGGGAAAGAACTATGGCTACACCTTC | TRBJ1-2 | - | TRBV10-3 | few
CASRTQGSDTQYF | TGTGCCAGCAGGACACAGGGGTCAGATACGCAGTATTTT | TRBJ2-3 | TRBD1 | TRBV27 | -
CAWSQGQGTNSGNTIYF | TGTGCCTGGAGTCAGGGACAGGGGACCAACTCTGGAAACACCATATATTTT | TRBJ1-3 | TRBD1 | TRBV30 | -
CASRGDSDTGELFF | TGTGCCAGTAGGGGGGACAGTGACACCGGGGAGCTGTTTTTT | TRBJ2-2 | TRBD1 | TRBV19 | -
CASSERLAGGLGEQFF | TGTGCCAGCAGTGAAAGGCTAGCGGGGGGACTGGGTGAGCAGTTCTTC | TRBJ2-1 | TRBD2 | TRBV2 | -
CASSGQGGTDTQYF | TGTGCCAGCAGCGGACAGGGGGGCACAGATACGCAGTATTTT | TRBJ2-3 | TRBD1 | TRBV7-9 | -
CASSYAGLEKETQYF | TGTGCCAGCAGTTACGCGGGACTAGAGAAAGAGACCCAGTACTTC | TRBJ2-5 | TRBD2 | TRBV6-5 | -
CASSLHDGTQAFF | TGTGCCAGCAGCCTTCATGACGGGACTCAGGCTTTCTTT | TRBJ1-1 | - | TRBV9 | -
CASISGGGRSNQPQHF | TGCGCCAGCATCTCTGGGGGCGGCCGTAGCAATCAGCCCCAGCATTTT | TRBJ1-5 | - | TRBV5-1 | -
CASSLATSGGARETQYF | TGTGCCAGCAGCCTAGCCACTAGCGGGGGGGCCCGGGAGACCCAGTACTTC | TRBJ2-5 | TRBD2 | TRBV27 | -
CATGTVPGNTIYF | TGTGCCACGGGGACAGTACCTGGAAACACCATATATTTT | TRBJ1-3 | TRBD1 | TRBV19 | -
CASSLVGGRETQYF | TGCGCCAGCAGCTTGGTGGGGGGAAGGGAGACCCAGTACTTC | TRBJ2-5 | - | TRBV5-1 | -
CASSLAGEEFF | TGTGCCAGCAGCTTGGCAGGGGAAGAGTTCTTC | TRBJ2-1 | - | TRBV7-9 | -
CASSPGGGGHQETQYF | TGTGCCAGCAGCCCGGGGGGCGGGGGGCACCAAGAGACCCAGTACTTC | TRBJ2-5 | TRBD2 | TRBV5-4 | -
CASKSGRAGANVLTF | TGTGCCAGTAAAAGTGGGAGAGCTGGGGCCAACGTCCTGACTTTC | TRBJ2-6 | - | TRBV19 | -
CAWRYRAGFSTEAFF | TGTGCCTGGAGGTACAGGGCGGGTTTCTCGACTGAAGCTTTCTTT | TRBJ1-1 | - | TRBV30 | -
CASSLAEGAAYNEQFF | TGCGCCAGCAGCTTGGCCGAAGGGGCTGCCTACAATGAGCAGTTCTTC | TRBJ2-1 | - | TRBV5-1 | few
CASKMGPGNTIYF | TGCGCCAGTAAAATGGGGCCTGGAAACACCATATATTTT | TRBJ1-3 | - | TRBV10-2 | -
CASSLSFSNYGYTF | TGTGCCAGCAGTTTATCGTTCTCTAACTATGGCTACACCTTC | TRBJ1-2 | - | TRBV27 | -
CASSLFQRGSSYNEQFF | TGTGCCAGCAGTTTATTCCAGCGGGGGAGCTCCTACAATGAGCAGTTCTTC | TRBJ2-1 | TRBD2 | TRBV27 | few
CASSDGGASNEQFF | TGTGCCAGCAGTGACGGGGGGGCCTCCAATGAGCAGTTCTTC | TRBJ2-1 | - | TRBV6-4 | -
CASSSLTGLAGEQYF | TGTGCCAGCAGCTCTTTGACAGGTCTAGCGGGAGAGCAGTACTTC | TRBJ2-7 | TRBD2 | TRBV7-8 | -
CASSLEGGGTDTQYF | TGTGCCAGCAGTTTGGAGGGAGGGGGCACAGATACGCAGTATTTT | TRBJ2-3 | TRBD2 | TRBV27 | medium-sized
CASKQGAGNYEQYF | TGCGCCAGCAAACAGGGGGCGGGGAACTACGAGCAGTACTTC | TRBJ2-7 | TRBD1 | TRBV5-1 | -
CASSGGTGLNTEAFF | TGTGCCAGCAGCGGGGGGACAGGGCTGAACACTGAAGCTTTCTTT | TRBJ1-1 | TRBD1 | TRBV5-7 | few
CAIESGVGGEETQYF | TGTGCCATCGAGTCGGGGGTCGGGGGAGAAGAGACCCAGTACTTC | TRBJ2-5 | - | TRBV10-3 | -
CASSRQGDGYTF | TGTGCCAGTAGCCGGCAGGGGGATGGCTACACCTTC | TRBJ1-2 | TRBD1 | TRBV19 | -
CASSEGQGATEAFF | TGTGCCAGCAGTGAAGGACAGGGGGCGACTGAAGCTTTCTTT | TRBJ1-1 | TRBD1 | TRBV6-4 | once
CASSFAAALARSGANVLTF | TGTGCCAGCAGTTTCGCGGCGGCTCTGGCCCGCTCTGGGGCCAACGTCCTGACTTTC | TRBJ2-6 | - | TRBV27 | -